The 15 T cell receptor beta chains reported below all come from one sample, sequenced in a study of T cells in Graves' hyperthyroidism and ophthalmopathy. Amplified regions were TCR beta CDR3 sequences from RNA transcripts. RT-PCR in the first round (using the HTBI primer set) targeted the TCR CDR3. Each CDR3 protein gets one entry after TCRdb re-called the multiplex PCR reads with MiXCR. The sample lists about 640,000 distinct CDR3 sequences, less than 25% seen once, with about 34% in the top ten. The sequencing sample was made of blood. These receptors came from a man aged 30 to 39 with Graves' ophthalmopathy.

As regards this clonotype: The conserved phenylalanine or tryptophan is not found at the CDR3 terminus, so this likely reflects a read error. This rearrangement joins TRBV29-1 to TRBJ2-3; D is unresolved. Germline V lookup: CDR1 SQVTM, CDR2 ANQGSEA. The CDR3 is 13 residues long. V lost 4 bases to trimming and J lost 1 base, with 9 bases between them. CDR3 protein: CSVVLAGTDTQYL. The CDR3 DNA is TGCAGCGTTGTATTAGCCGGCACAGATACGCAGTATCTT.

This chain joins TRBV7-9 and TRBJ2-2; TRBD1 matches 9 bases. J was trimmed by 3 bases and V by 5 bases; bases with no gene match: 10. The CDR3 extends over 17 amino acids. CDR1 and CDR2 (germline): SEHNR, FQNEAQ (reference sequence). CDR3 nucleotides: TGTGCCAGCAGCCGAATGGTCCGGACAGGGGACACCGGGGAGCTGTTTTTT. Encoded protein: CASSRMVRTGDTGELFF.

This clonotype has only a few counts. The J gene is TRBJ2-7, the V gene TRBV27; maybe TRBD1 (5 bases). Germline CDR1 reads MNHEY; CDR2 reads SMNVEV (reference sequence). The germline V and J ends were trimmed by 9 bases and 3 bases, with 15 bases remaining between them. The CDR3 sequence is 13 residues long. The CDR3 coding sequence is TGTGCCAGTCAGGGCCTTCCTCACTACGAGCAGTACTTC. Protein sequence: CASQGLPHYEQYF.

This clonotype was observed at least ten times. This chain connects TRBV7-2 to TRBJ1-5; D ambiguous. Germline CDR1 reads SGHTA; CDR2 reads FQGNSA. The CDR3 loop spans 13 amino acids. Trimming removed 1 base at V and 3 bases at J, with 4 bases between. CDR3 sequence (DNA): TGTGCCAGCAGCTTAGGGATCAATCAGCCCCAGCATTTT. Protein: CASSLGINQPQHF.

At least ten counts were recorded for this clonotype. The junction and the germline gene differ at one end; a read error may be behind it. The gene calls are TRBV7-7 and TRBJ2-3; 10 nucleotides match TRBD2. From germline, CDR1 is SSHAT and CDR2 FNYEAQ (reference sequence). The CDR3 runs to 13 residues. The CDR3 DNA follows: TGTGCTAGCAGCTTAGCGGGGGGAGATACGCAGTATTTT. Translating it yields CASSLAGGDTQYF.

The table lists this clonotype with many counts. The chain couples TRBV7-9 to TRBJ2-7; the D call may be TRBD1 or TRBD2 (5 bases each). CDR1 is SEHNR, CDR2 FQNEAQ, per germline (reference sequence). The V and J ends lost 1 base and 0 bases respectively, with 7 bases between them. This CDR3 has 14 residues. The CDR3 nucleotides read TGTGCCAGCAGCTTAGACGGGACCTCCTACGAGCAGTACTTC. Amino acid sequence: CASSLDGTSYEQYF.

In this sample, this clonotype turned up a few times. V is TRBV29-1 and J is TRBJ2-2, with 9 bases matching TRBD2. V trimming: 4 bases; J trimming: 3 bases; junction bases outside the gene matches: 3. Germline V gene data show CDR1 as SQVTM and CDR2 as ANQGSEA. The CDR3 has 14 amino acids. The CDR3 loop is CSVGGGVYTGELFF. CDR3 DNA: TGCAGCGTTGGCGGGGGGGTCTACACCGGGGAGCTGTTTTTT.

This chain connects TRBV6-1 to TRBJ2-4; D call uncertain. The V gene's germline CDR1 is MNHNS and CDR2 SASEGT. Trimming pared 11 bases from V and 0 bases from J, leaving 14 bases between. The CDR3 has 14 amino acids. CDR3 DNA: TGTGCCGGAGACTCAGCGTTAGCCAAAAACATTCAGTACTTC. Translation: CAGDSALAKNIQYF.

This clonotype was counted between two and nine times. The genes are TRBV2 and TRBJ1-5, with 7 bases aligning to TRBD1. The germline CDR1 and CDR2 sequences are SNHLY and FYNNEI. Unmatched junction bases numbered 8, after V lost 3 bases and J lost 3 bases. The CDR3 runs to 16 residues. The CDR3 DNA follows: TGTGCCAGCAGTGACCCGGTGGGACAGCTCAATCAGCCCCAGCATTTT. As protein: CASSDPVGQLNQPQHF.

This clonotype showed up just a few times. The chain is built from TRBV20-1 and TRBJ1-1; no clear D. The CDR3 consists of 14 residues. Per germline, CDR1 DFQATT and CDR2 SNEGSKA (reference sequence). The ends were cut back, 5 bases at V and 4 bases at J, with 17 bases in the middle. The CDR3 DNA sequence: TGCAGTGCTCCTCGGGAGGGATGGAGCACTGAAGCTTTCTTT. Translated, it gives CSAPREGWSTEAFF.

This clonotype has a handful of counts. The chain carries TRBV29-1 and TRBJ1-2, with D perhaps matching TRBD1 (5 bases). Germline CDR1 reads SQVTM; CDR2 reads ANQGSEA. The length of the CDR3 is 12 residues. Trimming took off 7 bases at V and 4 bases at J, with 13 bases between the two ends. The DNA of the CDR3 is TGCAGCGCCGGGGACGCCCGCTATGGCTACACCTTC. The encoded protein is CSAGDARYGYTF.

The chain recombines TRBV19 with TRBJ1-5; D gene uncertain. The CDR3 spans 17 residues. CDR1 LNHDA and CDR2 SQIVND come from the germline V gene (reference sequence). V lost 4 bases and J 4 bases, leaving 20 bases between the germline ends. The CDR3 sequence is CASSTGRRTDYNQPQHF. CDR3 coding DNA: TGTGCCAGTAGTACAGGCAGGCGAACTGATTATAATCAGCCCCAGCATTTT.

V is TRBV18 and J is TRBJ2-5, with D possibly being TRBD2 (6 bases). The germline V and J ends were trimmed by 3 bases and 2 bases, with 13 bases remaining between them. This CDR3 spans 15 amino acids. From germline, CDR1 is KGHSH and CDR2 LQKENI. The CDR3 reads CASSPPSEFQETQYF. The CDR3 DNA reads as TGTGCCAGCTCACCTCCTAGCGAGTTTCAAGAGACCCAGTACTTC.

This clonotype was recorded many times. This rearrangement joins TRBV3-1 to TRBJ2-3; D unclear. There are 15 residues in the CDR3. With 0 bases removed from V and 2 bases from J, the gap between germline ends came to 9 bases. In germline, CDR1 is LGHDT, CDR2 YNNKEL (reference sequence). The CDR3 DNA reads as TGTGCCAGCAGCCAAGAGTTGGACCACACAGATACGCAGTATTTT. The encoded protein is CASSQELDHTDTQYF.

This clonotype was recorded at least ten times. The chain couples TRBV7-2 to TRBJ1-2, with D perhaps TRBD1 (6 bases). CDR1 SGHTA and CDR2 FQGNSA come from the germline V gene. Trimming stripped 1 base from V and 4 bases from J, with 10 bases between. This CDR3 has 14 residues. CDR3 coding DNA: TGTGCCAGCAGCTTAGGACAGGCGCGCTATGGCTACACCTTC. It yields the protein CASSLGQARYGYTF.